The clone carrying this TCR beta chain was detected a few times. What it binds is unknown. This sample is drawn from a study of human T cells and chemical hapten exposure. The wider study: Per-sample TCR yield variation was attributed mainly to small pooled library volume differences. Study results and caveats: Those TCRs sitting above 1 in 1000 frequency stayed the same with DPC sensitization.

As to time point: healthy volunteer bleed at 6 weeks. Blood, whole and unfractionated, served as the source for total RNA extraction. V lost 6 bases and J 4 bases, leaving 21 bases between the germline ends. There are 15 residues in the CDR3. Germline loops: CDR1 DFQATT, CDR2 SNEGSKA (reference sequence). It was the library that attached unique molecular identifiers to individual cDNA molecules. Authors' processing steps: Counts of TCRs in each sample centred on a median of roughly 89,000 and extended from about 24,000 to 680,000. TCRdb passed the RACE reads through MiXCR, listing each CDR3 protein once. TCRdb assigned the V and J calls; the authors' analysis was not used. The sample contains around 80,000 distinct CDR3 sequences, over 6.5% of which appear only once.

This sequence originates from a male donor in good health. Some clones in this sample may be carry-over from other donors' samples. Sample: whole blood. The chain recombines TRBV20-1 with TRBJ1-2; no firm D call. The CDR3 coding sequence is TGCAGTGCCAAGTTTGACGGTTTTCCGGGCTATGGCTACACCTTC. As protein: CSAKFDGFPGYGYTF.